Many counts were recorded for the clone carrying this T cell receptor (beta chain). Thyroid surgery was performed in patients who had received no treatment beforehand. From the PCR reads, TCRdb re-called clones with MiXCR. The sample consists of about 70,000 clones, around 19% of them appearing once. Germline lookup yields CDR1 MNHEY and CDR2 SMNVEV (reference sequence). Deletions cut 1 base from V and 5 bases from J, with 8 bases between. This CDR3 region has 13 residues. This sample is part of a study of metastatic and nonmetastatic thyroid tumors. The specimen was blood. The chain links TRBV27 to TRBJ2-5, with unresolved D. This receptor was taken from a female donor with papillary thyroid cancer or a benign thyroid nodule (not recorded which). Some clones in this sample may be carry-over from other donors' samples. Here the CDR3 reads CASSLWPQETQYF. CDR3 in DNA: TGTGCCAGCAGTTTATGGCCCCAGGAGACCCAGTACTTC.